The 15 T cell receptor beta chains below all came from one sample that was sequenced in a study of blood T cell repertoires in COVID-19. Libraries were prepared by immunoSEQ multiplex PCR; TCRdb keeps only in-frame clonotypes and omits some of them. The repertoire holds about 250,000 clones, about 88% seen once, with 2% to 2.5% in the top ten. Sequenced: peripheral blood. The receptor set was obtained from a woman aged 40 to 55 who had recovered from COVID-19.

This rearrangement joins TRBV28 to TRBJ2-1, with D possibly being TRBD1 (5 bases). V lost 5 bases to trimming and J lost 6 bases, with 17 bases between them. The CDR3 consists of 15 residues. Germline V CDR1 and CDR2: MDHEN, SYDVKM. The CDR3 here is CASSRLGHLGNEQFF. In nucleotides, the CDR3 is TGTGCCAGCAGTCGCCTCGGACATTTAGGCAATGAGCAGTTCTTC.

In nucleotides, the CDR3 is TGTGCCAGTAGTATGAGCAGGGCAGGCACCGGGGAGCTGTTTTTT. Protein: CASSMSRAGTGELFF. The V and J genes are TRBV19 and TRBJ2-2; tentatively, D is TRBD1 (5 bases). V was pared by 3 bases and J by 4 bases, with 12 bases between. Germline V gene lookup returns CDR1 LNHDA and CDR2 SQIVND (reference sequence). The CDR3 is 15 amino acids.

V usage is TRBV19 and J usage is TRBJ1-5; maybe TRBD1 (6 bases). V gave up 1 base and J gave up 6 bases, with 16 bases separating them. Germline CDR1 and CDR2: LNHDA and SQIVND (reference sequence). This CDR3 contains 16 residues. In DNA form, the CDR3 reads TGTGCCAGTAGTATAGGGGGGCAGCTGGTGGGTCAGCCCCAGCATTTT. This translates into CASSIGGQLVGQPQHF.

This clone has more than one count but fewer than ten. J is TRBJ1-6 and V is TRBV19; unclear D gene. V dropped 5 bases and J dropped 2 bases, with 7 bases sitting between them. Per the germline V gene, CDR1 is LNHDA and CDR2 is SQIVND (reference sequence). This CDR3 region has 14 residues. The CDR3 bases are TGTGCCAGTAGTGGCAGTACCTATAATTCACCCCTCCACTTT. This encodes CASSGSTYNSPLHF.

The V call is TRBV25-1, the J call TRBJ1-4, with a tentative D call TRBD1 (5 bases). The germline gives CDR1 MGHDK, CDR2 SYGVNS. The CDR3 spans 11 residues. Trimming cost V 6 bases and J 8 bases, with 7 bases left between them. CDR3 amino acids: CASSRQEKLFF. The DNA for the CDR3 is TGTGCCAGCAGCCGACAGGAAAAACTGTTTTTT.

This chain joins TRBV21-1 and TRBJ2-2; the table's D call of TRBD2 was not tested on the DNA. TRBV21-1 is a recognized pseudogene. The CDR3 totals 20 residues. The CDR3 spells CASSNGSTFGPEMNTGELFF. The CDR3 nucleotides read TGTGCCAGCAGCAACGGGAGTACATTTGGGCCTGAGATGAACACCGGGGAGCTGTTTTTT.

This sequence joins TRBV7-2 and TRBJ2-7; D is perhaps TRBD1 (6 bases). The CDR3 is made up of 14 amino acids. Germline CDR1 reads SGHTA; CDR2 reads FQGNSA. The V end lost 5 bases, the J end lost 2 bases, and 13 bases lay between the germline ends. CDR3 loop: CASSPRTVTYEQYF. CDR3 DNA: TGTGCCAGCAGCCCCCGGACAGTTACCTACGAGCAGTACTTC.

This clone was counted a few times. The sample contains more than one DNA sequence encoding this CDR3. The V and J genes are TRBV4-1 and TRBJ1-1; D uncertain. This CDR3 has 14 residues. Trimming took off 3 bases at V and 0 bases at J, with 8 bases between the two ends. Germline CDR1 MGHRA, CDR2 YSYEKL. The CDR3 region is CASSQGGMNTEAFF. The DNA for the CDR3 is TGCGCCAGCAGCCAGGGCGGGATGAACACTGAAGCTTTCTTT.

The chain is built from TRBV30 and TRBJ2-5; the match to TRBD2 covers 14 bases. From germline, CDR1 is GTSNPN and CDR2 SVGIG (reference sequence). V lost 0 bases to trimming and J lost 6 bases; unmatched junction nucleotides: 3. The CDR3 covers 15 residues. The CDR3 bases are TGTGCCTGGAGTGTAGGGACTAGCGGGAGTCAGACCCAGTACTTC. Its protein is CAWSVGTSGSQTQYF.

There are a few counts of this clone. The rearrangement links TRBV3-1 (or the pseudogene TRBV3-2) to TRBJ2-1; 7 bases agree with TRBD1. The length of the CDR3 is 14 residues. Germline V gene sequence: CDR1 LGHDT, CDR2 YNNKEL (reference sequence). Germline trimming cut 6 bases from V and 8 bases from J; bases unmatched to any gene: 10. CDR3 nucleotide sequence: TGTGCCAGCAGTACAGGGGACGATGTCGATGAGCAGTTCTTC. Its protein product is CASSTGDDVDEQFF.

The chain links TRBV19 to TRBJ2-2, with D tentatively TRBD1 (6 bases). In germline, CDR1 is LNHDA, CDR2 SQIVND (reference sequence). The CDR3 sequence is 16 residues long. V was trimmed by 3 bases and J by 5 bases, leaving 16 bases between them. CDR3 in DNA: TGTGCCAGTAGTATCAGGGGTTCAGTGAGGACCGGGGAGCTGTTTTTT. Translated, it gives CASSIRGSVRTGELFF. The full variable domain, rest sourced from reference TRBV19 and TRBJ2-2, is DGGITQSPKYLFRKEGQNVTLSCEQNLNHDAMYWYRQDPGQGLRLIYYSQIVNDFQKGDIAEGYSVSREKKESFPLTVTSAQKNPTAFYLCASSIRGSVRTGELFFGEGSRLTVL.

The genes are TRBV30 and TRBJ2-7; 10 bases are a match to TRBD2. Trimming cost V 0 bases and J 7 bases; bases outside gene matches: 12. This CDR3 is built from 16 residues. Germline V gene lookup returns CDR1 GTSNPN and CDR2 SVGIG (reference sequence). The CDR3, as DNA: TGTGCCTGGAGTGTAGGTTCTAGCGGGAGTAATCTGGAGCAGTACTTC. Translated, it gives CAWSVGSSGSNLEQYF.

V usage is TRBV5-6 and J usage is TRBJ2-5; 8 nucleotides agree with TRBD1. Trimming cost V 4 bases and J 5 bases; bases outside gene matches: 7. There are 14 residues in the CDR3. Germline values: CDR1 SGHDT, CDR2 YYEEEE. DNA of the CDR3: TGTGCCAGCAGCCGGGCGACAGGGGTCGAGACCCAGTACTTC. Its translation: CASSRATGVETQYF.

The CDR3 reads CASSSLGTGVTYNEQFF. CDR3 coding DNA: TGCGCCAGCAGCTCGTTAGGGACAGGAGTTACCTACAATGAGCAGTTCTTC. The V gene is TRBV5-1, the J gene TRBJ2-1; 8 nucleotides agree with TRBD1. Germline CDR1 SGHRS, CDR2 YFSETQ. CDR3 length equals 17 residues. V lost 3 bases and J lost 2; bases outside the gene matches: 10.

The V call is TRBV5-4, the J call TRBJ2-3; 7 bases are a match to TRBD2. Per the germline V gene, CDR1 is SGHNT and CDR2 is YYREEE (reference sequence). V lost 1 base, J lost 1 base, and 6 bases stayed unmatched. This CDR3 is 16 amino acids long. The CDR3 DNA is TGTGCCAGCAGCTTGCGCCTAGCGGACGGCACAGATACGCAGTATTTT. This translates into CASSLRLADGTDTQYF. Combining the CDR3 with reference TRBV5-4 and TRBJ2-3 gives the whole variable domain ETGVTQSPTHLIKTRGQQVTLRCSSQSGHNTVSWYQQALGQGPQFIFQYYREEENGRGNFPPRFSGLQFPNYSSELNVNALELDDSALYLCASSLRLADGTDTQYFGPGTRLTVL.